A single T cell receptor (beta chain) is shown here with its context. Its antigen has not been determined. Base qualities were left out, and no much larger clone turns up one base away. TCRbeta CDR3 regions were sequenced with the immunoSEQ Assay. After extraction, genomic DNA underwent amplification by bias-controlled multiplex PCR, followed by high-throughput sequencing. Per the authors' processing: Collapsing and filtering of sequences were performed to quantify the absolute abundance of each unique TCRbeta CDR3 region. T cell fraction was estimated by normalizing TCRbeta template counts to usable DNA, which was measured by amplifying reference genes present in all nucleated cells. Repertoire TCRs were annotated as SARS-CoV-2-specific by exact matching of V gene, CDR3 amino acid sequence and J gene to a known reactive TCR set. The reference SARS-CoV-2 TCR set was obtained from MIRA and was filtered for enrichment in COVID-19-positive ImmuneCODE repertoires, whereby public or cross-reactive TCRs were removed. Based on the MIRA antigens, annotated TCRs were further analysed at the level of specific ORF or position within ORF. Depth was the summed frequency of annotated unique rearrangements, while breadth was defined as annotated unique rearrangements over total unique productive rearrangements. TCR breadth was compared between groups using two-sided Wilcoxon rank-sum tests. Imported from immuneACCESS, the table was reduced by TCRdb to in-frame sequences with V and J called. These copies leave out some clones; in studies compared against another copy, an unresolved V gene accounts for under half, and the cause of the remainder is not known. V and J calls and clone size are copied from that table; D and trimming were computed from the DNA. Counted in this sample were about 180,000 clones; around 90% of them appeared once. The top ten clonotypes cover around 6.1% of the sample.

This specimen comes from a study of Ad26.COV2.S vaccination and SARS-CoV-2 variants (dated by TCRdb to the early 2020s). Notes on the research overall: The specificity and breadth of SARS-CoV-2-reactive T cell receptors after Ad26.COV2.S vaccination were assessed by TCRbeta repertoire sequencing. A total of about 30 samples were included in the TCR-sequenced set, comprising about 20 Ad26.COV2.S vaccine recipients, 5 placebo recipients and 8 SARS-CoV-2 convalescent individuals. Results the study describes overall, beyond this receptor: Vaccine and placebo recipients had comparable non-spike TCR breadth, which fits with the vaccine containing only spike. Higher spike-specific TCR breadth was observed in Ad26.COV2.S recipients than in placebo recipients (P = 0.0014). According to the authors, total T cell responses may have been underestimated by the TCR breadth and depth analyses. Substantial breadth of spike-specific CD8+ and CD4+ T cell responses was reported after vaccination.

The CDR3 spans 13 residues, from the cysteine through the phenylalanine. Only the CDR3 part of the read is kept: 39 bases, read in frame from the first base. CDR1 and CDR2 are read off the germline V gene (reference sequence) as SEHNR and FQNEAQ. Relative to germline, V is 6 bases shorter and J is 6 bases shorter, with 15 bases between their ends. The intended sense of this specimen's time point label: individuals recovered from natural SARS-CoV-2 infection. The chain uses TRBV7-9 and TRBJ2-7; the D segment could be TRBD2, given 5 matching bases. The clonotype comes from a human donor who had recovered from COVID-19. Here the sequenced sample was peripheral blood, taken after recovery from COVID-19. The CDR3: CASSKSEVSEQYF. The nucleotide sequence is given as TGTGCCAGCAGTAAATCGGAGGTTTCCGAGCAGTACTTC.